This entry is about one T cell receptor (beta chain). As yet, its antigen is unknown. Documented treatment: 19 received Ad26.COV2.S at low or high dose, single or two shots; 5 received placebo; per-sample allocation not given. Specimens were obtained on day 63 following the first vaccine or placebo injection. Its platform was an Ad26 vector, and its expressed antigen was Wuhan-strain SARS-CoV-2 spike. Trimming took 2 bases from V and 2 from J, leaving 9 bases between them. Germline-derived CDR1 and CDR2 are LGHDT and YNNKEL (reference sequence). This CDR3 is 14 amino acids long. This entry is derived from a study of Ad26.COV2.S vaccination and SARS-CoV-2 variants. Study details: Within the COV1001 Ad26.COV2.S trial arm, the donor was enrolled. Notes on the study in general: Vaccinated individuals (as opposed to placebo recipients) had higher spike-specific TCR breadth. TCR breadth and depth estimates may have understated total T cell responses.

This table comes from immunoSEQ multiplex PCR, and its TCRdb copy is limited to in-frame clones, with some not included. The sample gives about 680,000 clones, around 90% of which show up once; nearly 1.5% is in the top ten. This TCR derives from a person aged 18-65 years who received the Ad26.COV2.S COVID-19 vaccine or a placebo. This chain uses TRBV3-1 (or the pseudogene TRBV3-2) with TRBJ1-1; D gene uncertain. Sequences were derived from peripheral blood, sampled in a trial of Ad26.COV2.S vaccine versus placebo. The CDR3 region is CASSQRESNTEAFF. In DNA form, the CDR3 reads TGTGCCAGCAGCCAAAGGGAGTCAAACACTGAAGCTTTCTTT.